A single sample gave rise to the 28 T cell receptor beta chains below, sequenced in a study of shared clonotypes between healthy human individuals. Produced via immunoSEQ multiplex PCR; TCRdb's table is partial and in-frame only. Of over 150,000 clones listed, approximately 60% are singletons. The material sequenced was memory CD4+ T cells sorted from blood. Subset given: CD45RA-negative fraction. Receptors originate from a man aged 30 to 39 in good health.

The chain is built from TRBV5-1 and TRBJ2-3; TRBD2 is a possible D gene (5 bases). With 0 bases removed from V and 3 bases from J, the gap between germline ends came to 8 bases. The CDR3 has 14 residues. Germline V gives CDR1 SGHRS, CDR2 YFSETQ. In nucleotides, the CDR3 is TGCGCCAGCAGCTTGGGGGAGACAACAGATACGCAGTATTTT. This encodes CASSLGETTDTQYF. Together with reference TRBV5-1 and TRBJ2-3, the CDR3 gives the full variable domain: KAGVTQTPRYLIKTRGQQVTLSCSPISGHRSVSWYQQTPGQGLQFLFEYFSETQRNKGNFPGRFSGRQFSNSRSEMNVSTLELGDSALYLCASSLGETTDTQYFGPGTRLTVL.

This clone was observed a handful of times. The V gene is TRBV4-3, the J gene TRBJ2-7; D assignment may be TRBD1 or TRBD2 (5 bases each). The CDR3 covers 14 residues. V was trimmed by 2 bases and J by 6 bases, leaving 14 bases between them. The germline V gene has CDR1 LGHNA and CDR2 YSLEER. CDR3 DNA: TGCGCCAGCAGCCAATTGGCAGGGAGAAGCGAGCAGTACTTC. This codes for CASSQLAGRSEQYF.

J is TRBJ2-3 and V is TRBV6-4; 12 bases map to TRBD2. Germline V CDR1 and CDR2: MRHNA, SNTAGT. The V gene end was trimmed by 4 bases and the J gene end by 3 bases; junction bases not matched to a gene: 2. The CDR3 is 15 amino acids. CDR3 sequence reads: CASSAGTSGTDTQYF. CDR3 coding DNA: TGTGCCAGCAGTGCCGGGACTAGCGGGACAGATACGCAGTATTTT.

J is TRBJ2-7 and V is TRBV2; 9 bases map to TRBD1. CDR1 SNHLY and CDR2 FYNNEI come from the germline V gene. V lost 4 bases to trimming and J lost 4 bases; unmatched junction nucleotides: 2. The CDR3 is 13 amino acids. The CDR3 loop reads CASSGDRVYEQYF. CDR3 DNA sequence: TGTGCCAGCAGTGGGGACAGGGTATACGAGCAGTACTTC.

The chain employs TRBV5-1 and TRBJ1-2; D not resolved. CDR1 SGHRS and CDR2 YFSETQ come from the germline V gene. V shed 0 bases and J shed 2 bases, with 11 bases lying between them. CDR3 length: 15 amino acids. The CDR3 DNA is TGCGCCAGCAGCTTGGGGTCCCTCGGGAACTATGGCTACACCTTC. Its protein is CASSLGSLGNYGYTF.

This clone was detected only a few times. The chain carries TRBV19 and TRBJ2-1; 8 nucleotides align to TRBD2. With 3 bases clipped from V and 4 bases from J, the junction kept 8 bases outside the gene matches. Germline V gene lookup returns CDR1 LNHDA and CDR2 SQIVND (reference sequence). This CDR3 contains 16 residues. The CDR3 DNA reads TGTGCCAGTAGTATTCTAGCGGGTTCAGGGTACAATGAGCAGTTCTTC. This sequence encodes CASSILAGSGYNEQFF.

The chain links TRBV19 to TRBJ1-5; 9 bases align to TRBD1. V dropped 4 bases and J dropped 0; count of bases not matched to a gene: 19. The CDR3 extends over 21 amino acids. Germline V lookup: CDR1 LNHDA, CDR2 SQIVND (reference sequence). CDR3 protein: CASSTGTGRGLGVASNQPQHF. The CDR3, as DNA: TGTGCCAGTAGTACAGGGACAGGGCGCGGCCTAGGAGTTGCTAGCAATCAGCCCCAGCATTTT.

This clone was counted a single time. CDR3 nucleotide sequence: TGCGCCAGCAGTGAGAACGAACAGCCCCAGCATTTT. Translating gives CASSENEQPQHF. V gene TRBV10-1 combines with J gene TRBJ1-5; D not certain. This CDR3 is built from 12 residues. V lost 2 bases and J 7 bases, leaving 6 bases between the germline ends. The V gene's germline CDR1 is WNHNN and CDR2 SYGVQD (reference sequence).

In nucleotides, the CDR3 is TGTGCCAGCAGCTATACTAGCGGCTCCTACGAGCAGTACTTC. Amino acids: CASSYTSGSYEQYF. The chain is built from TRBV7-3 and TRBJ2-7; 8 nucleotides align to TRBD2. V was clipped by 4 bases and J by 0 bases; unmatched bases: 2. CDR1 is SGHTA and CDR2 is FQGTGA in the germline V gene. The CDR3 sequence is 14 residues long.

This clone was detected only a few times. The chain recombines TRBV5-8 with TRBJ1-5; no reliable D call. In germline, CDR1 is SGHTS, CDR2 YDEGEE. The V end lost 1 base, the J end lost 2 bases, and 10 bases lay between the germline ends. This CDR3 has 15 amino acids. CDR3: CASSLRWGGNQPQHF. As DNA, the CDR3 is TGTGCCAGCAGCTTGCGATGGGGAGGCAATCAGCCCCAGCATTTT.

The chain has TRBV27 and TRBJ1-2; D possibly corresponds to TRBD1 (6 bases). Between the trimmed V and J ends, which lost 2 bases and 5 bases, there was a span of 9 bases. Germline CDR1 is MNHEY and CDR2 is SMNVEV (reference sequence). The CDR3 is 13 amino acids. The CDR3 reads CASSLTGHYGYTF. Written as DNA, the CDR3 is TGTGCCAGCAGTTTAACAGGGCATTATGGCTACACCTTC.

CDR3 sequence: CASSLRQGNEQYF. The CDR3, as DNA: TGTGCCAGCAGCCTCAGACAGGGGAACGAGCAGTACTTC. The rearrangement joins TRBV2 to TRBJ2-7; 8 nucleotides line up with TRBD1. The J segment lost 5 bases and the V segment lost 6 bases, leaving 6 bases of the junction unmatched. Germline CDR1 and CDR2: SNHLY and FYNNEI. The CDR3 sequence is 13 residues long.

This clone has just a few counts. The chain is built from TRBV2 and TRBJ1-4; weak D call: TRBD1 (6 bases). The germline V gene has CDR1 SNHLY and CDR2 FYNNEI. V was cut by 7 bases and J by 7 bases, with 10 bases left in between. The CDR3 has 12 amino acids. The CDR3 bases are TGTGCCAGCAAGGGACAAGGTGAAAAACTGTTTTTT. Its translation: CASKGQGEKLFF.

The genes are TRBV7-3 and TRBJ2-1; weak D call: TRBD2 (6 bases). Per the germline V gene, CDR1 is SGHTA and CDR2 is FQGTGA. V was cut by 6 bases and J by 3 bases, with 15 bases left in between. CDR3 length equals 15 residues. CDR3 DNA sequence: TGTGCCAGCAGTCTCAGCGGAGGGGACTACAATGAGCAGTTCTTC. Protein: CASSLSGGDYNEQFF.

V and J are TRBV9 and TRBJ2-3; D is unresolved. Between the trimmed V and J ends, which lost 0 bases and 2 bases, there was a span of 7 bases. The CDR3 is 14 amino acids. Germline V gene lookup returns CDR1 SGDLS and CDR2 YYNGEE. The CDR3 here is CASSVAANTDTQYF. DNA of the CDR3: TGTGCCAGCAGCGTAGCGGCAAACACAGATACGCAGTATTTT.

This chain links TRBV28 with TRBJ2-4; possibly TRBD2 for D (6 bases). This CDR3 comprises 14 residues. Per the germline V gene, CDR1 is MDHEN and CDR2 is SYDVKM. The V end lost 5 bases, the J end lost 3 bases, and 11 bases lay between the germline ends. For the CDR3, the DNA is TGTGCCAGCAGTGCGATGGGAGGCAAAAACATTCAGTACTTC. Its translation is CASSAMGGKNIQYF.

This clone was detected only once. This chain connects TRBV6-6 to TRBJ1-1; D possibly corresponds to TRBD1 (5 bases). V dropped 6 bases and J dropped 4 bases, with 21 bases sitting between them. The CDR3 runs to 16 residues. Germline CDR1 is MNHNY and CDR2 is SVGAGI (reference sequence). In DNA, the CDR3 is TGTGCCAGCAGAGATACAGGCCAAAGCCTTATCACTGAAGCTTTCTTT. Its translation: CASRDTGQSLITEAFF.

The chain employs TRBV10-2 and TRBJ1-2, with 8 nucleotides matching TRBD1. Trimming removed 2 bases from V and 8 bases from J; junction bases left unmatched: 4. CDR1 WSHSY and CDR2 SAAADI come from the germline V gene. The CDR3 runs to 13 residues. The chain's CDR3 is CASSEVDRGGYTF. The CDR3 bases are TGCGCCAGCAGTGAGGTAGACAGGGGCGGCTACACCTTC.

This clone was counted many times. V gene TRBV7-3 combines with J gene TRBJ2-1; D perhaps matches TRBD2 (6 bases). Trimming removed 2 bases at V and 7 bases at J, with 15 bases between. This CDR3 contains 15 residues. Germline V CDR1 and CDR2: SGHTA, FQGTGA. In DNA form, the CDR3 reads TGTGCCAGCAGCTTATTTGGGACTCCCAATAATGAGCAGTTCTTC. This translates into CASSLFGTPNNEQFF.

The chain joins TRBV28 to TRBJ2-7; 7 bases line up with TRBD1. Germline loops: CDR1 MDHEN, CDR2 SYDVKM. After removal of 5 bases from V and 0 bases from J, the junction contained 4 bases not matched to a gene. CDR3 length: 14 residues. The CDR3 DNA reads as TGTGCCAGCAGTCGTACAGGGGACTCCTACGAGCAGTACTTC. This encodes CASSRTGDSYEQYF.

The V call is TRBV2, the J call TRBJ1-2, with D tentatively TRBD1 (6 bases). Trimming pared 8 bases from V and 4 bases from J, leaving 8 bases between. Per the germline V gene, CDR1 is SNHLY and CDR2 is FYNNEI. This CDR3 spans 11 amino acids. CDR3 DNA: TGTGCCAGCGGCAGGGGCTATGGCTACACCTTC. Protein product: CASGRGYGYTF.

This clone occurred a few times. The rearrangement joins TRBV5-4 to TRBJ1-1; D is ambiguous. Germline lookup yields CDR1 SGHNT and CDR2 YYREEE (reference sequence). V was cut by 0 bases and J by 5 bases, with 14 bases left in between. CDR3 size: 15 residues. The CDR3: CASSLVSTVGTEAFF. CDR3 sequence (DNA): TGTGCCAGCAGCTTGGTCTCGACGGTGGGGACTGAAGCTTTCTTT.

This clone occurred a few times. The chain couples TRBV9 to TRBJ1-2; D is perhaps TRBD1 (6 bases). Germline lookup yields CDR1 SGDLS and CDR2 YYNGEE. V lost 0 bases and J 7 bases, leaving 19 bases between the germline ends. This CDR3 spans 16 amino acids. Here the CDR3 reads CASSVGAGATTFGYTF. CDR3 coding DNA: TGTGCCAGCAGCGTAGGGGCAGGGGCAACGACGTTTGGCTACACCTTC. The full variable domain, with the rest looked up from reference TRBV9 and TRBJ1-2, is DSGVTQTPKHLITATGQRVTLRCSPRSGDLSVYWYQQSLDQGLQFLIQYYNGEERAKGNILERFSAQQFPDLHSELNLSSLELGDSALYFCASSVGAGATTFGYTFGSGTRLTVV.

This clone turned up a few times. J is TRBJ1-2 and V is TRBV11-2, with D possibly TRBD1 on 5 matching bases. The CDR3 is made up of 12 amino acids. CDR1 and CDR2 from the germline V gene are SGHAT and FQNNGV. The V and J ends lost 4 bases and 4 bases respectively, with 7 bases between them. The CDR3 coding sequence is TGTGCCAGCAGCTCGGGACTCTATGGCTACACCTTC. Translating it yields CASSSGLYGYTF.

This clone was picked up one time. This chain joins TRBV5-5 and TRBJ2-1; 10 bases match TRBD2. Looked up from germline, CDR1 is SGHKS and CDR2 is YYEKEE (reference sequence). Trimming at V came to 7 bases and at J to 2 bases, leaving 6 bases not matched to a gene. The CDR3 runs to 15 residues. Here the CDR3 reads CASRPSGSPYNEQFF. The CDR3 region has the DNA TGTGCCAGCCGGCCTAGCGGGAGTCCCTACAATGAGCAGTTCTTC.

The rearrangement joins TRBV27 to TRBJ2-1, with D maybe TRBD2 (5 bases). The germline V gene encodes CDR1 MNHEY and CDR2 SMNVEV (reference sequence). V was cut by 3 bases and J by 5 bases, with 20 bases left in between. The CDR3 runs to 17 residues. The CDR3: CASSLRGPREGNNEQFF. As DNA, the CDR3 is TGTGCCAGCAGTTTGCGCGGACCCCGGGAAGGTAACAATGAGCAGTTCTTC.

The J gene is TRBJ2-1, the V gene TRBV4-2, with 10 bases matching TRBD2. Trimming at V came to 0 bases and at J to 5 bases, leaving 7 bases not matched to a gene. The CDR3 runs 17 residues. CDR1 is LGHNA, CDR2 YNFKEQ, per germline. The CDR3 sequence: CASSQERTSGNNNEQFF. CDR3 in DNA: TGTGCCAGCAGCCAAGAGCGCACTAGCGGGAACAACAATGAGCAGTTCTTC.

The chain has TRBV27 and TRBJ2-7; D could derive from TRBD1 or TRBD2 (5 bases each). This CDR3 has 14 amino acids. Germline V CDR1 and CDR2: MNHEY, SMNVEV (reference sequence). V was pared by 3 bases and J by 3 bases, with 12 bases between. CDR3 protein: CASSFSAGSYEQYF. DNA for the CDR3: TGTGCCAGCAGTTTCAGCGCAGGGAGCTACGAGCAGTACTTC.